The clone carrying this T cell receptor (delta chain) occurred a few times. Its antigen is still unknown. V gave up 4 bases and J gave up 0 bases; unmatched junction bases: 26. Germline V gives CDR1 TSWWSYY, CDR2 QGS. There are 24 residues in the CDR3. Sequences come from RNA converted to cDNA by reverse transcription. Pooled V-gene forward primers with one constant-region reverse primer generated the CDR3 amplicons by multiplex PCR. TCRdb reanalysed the multiplex PCR reads via CATT. The sample records roughly 55,000 delta-chain clones, more than 15% being singletons. The sample comes from a study of Vδ1+ human thymocytes. General study findings and limits: Thymic TRG and TRD repertoires appeared highly polyclonal, with Gaussian CDR3 length distributions. Thymic delta-chain repertoires held approximately 20% Vdelta2 sequences and few Vdelta3, despite high sort purity. TRD repertoires were essentially private, unlike widely shared TRG clonotypes.

Between about 98% and 99.6% of sorted thymocytes were Vdelta1+. Source material: Vdelta1+ gamma-delta thymocytes from the thymus. As for subset: FACS-sorted CD3+ TCRalphabeta- TCRVdelta1+ TCRVdelta2- thymocytes. The source of this sequence is a boy younger than two who had congenital heart surgery. V gene TRDV1 combines with J gene TRDJ1; TRDD3 agrees at 13 bases. CDR3 sequence (DNA): TGTGCTCTTGGGGGATCTTCCTACATACTGGGGGATACGCGTATCCCCATCTACACCGATAAACTCATCTTT. As protein: CALGGSSYILGDTRIPIYTDKLIF.